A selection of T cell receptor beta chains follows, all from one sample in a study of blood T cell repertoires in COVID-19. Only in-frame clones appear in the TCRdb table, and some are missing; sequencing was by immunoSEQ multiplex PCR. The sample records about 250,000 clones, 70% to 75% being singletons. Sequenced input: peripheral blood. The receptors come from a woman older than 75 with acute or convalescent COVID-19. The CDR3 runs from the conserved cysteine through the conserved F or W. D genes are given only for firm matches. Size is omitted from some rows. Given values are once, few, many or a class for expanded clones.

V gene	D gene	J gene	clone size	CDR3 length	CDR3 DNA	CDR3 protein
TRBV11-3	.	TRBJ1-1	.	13	TGTGCCAGCGCCCGCGGTGTGAACACTGAAGCTTTCTTT	CASARGVNTEAFF
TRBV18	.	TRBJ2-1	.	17	TGTGCCAGCTCACCACCGGGCAGAACGAGCTCCTACAATGAGCAGTTCTTC	CASSPPGRTSSYNEQFF
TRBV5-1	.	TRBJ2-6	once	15	TGCGCCAGCAGCCCGACAGGCTCTGGGGCCAACGTCCTGACTTTC	CASSPTGSGANVLTF
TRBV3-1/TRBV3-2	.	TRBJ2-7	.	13	TGTGCCAGCAGCCAAGCCAGGGGCTACGAGCAGTACTTC	CASSQARGYEQYF
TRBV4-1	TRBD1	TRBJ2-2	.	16	TGCGCCAGCAGCCAAGAAGGGGGCGCGAACACCGGGGAGCTGTTTTTT	CASSQEGGANTGELFF
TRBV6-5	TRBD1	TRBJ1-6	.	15	TGTGCCAGCAGTCGACAGGGCTCCTATAATTCACCCCTCCACTTT	CASSRQGSYNSPLHF
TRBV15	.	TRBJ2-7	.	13	TGTGCCACCAGCAGAGAAGCAGGGTACGAGCAGTACTTC	CATSREAGYEQYF
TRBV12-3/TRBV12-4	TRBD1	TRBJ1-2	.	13	TGTGCCAGCAGAACGACAGGGAACTATGGCTACACCTTC	CASRTTGNYGYTF
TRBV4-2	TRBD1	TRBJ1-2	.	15	TGTGCCAGCAGCCACGCGACAGGGGTAAACGATGGCTACACCTTC	CASSHATGVNDGYTF
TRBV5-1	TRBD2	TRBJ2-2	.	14	TGCGCCAGCTGGCGGGGGGAAATGACCGGGGAGCTGTTTTTT	CASWRGEMTGELFF
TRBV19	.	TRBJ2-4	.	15	TGTGCCAGTAGTCCCCGGGACTTAGCCAAAAACATTCAGTACTTC	CASSPRDLAKNIQYF
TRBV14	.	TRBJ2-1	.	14	TGTGCCAGCAGCCCTCAAACAGGGAGACATGAGCAGTTCTTC	CASSPQTGRHEQFF
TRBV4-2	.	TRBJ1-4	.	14	TGTGCCAGCAGCCAAGACAGGAGGAATGAAAAACTGTTTTTT	CASSQDRRNEKLFF
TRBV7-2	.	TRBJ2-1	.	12	TGTGCCAGCAGCCCGGGGTGGAATGAGCAGTTCTTC	CASSPGWNEQFF
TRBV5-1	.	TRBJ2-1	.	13	TGCGCCAGCAGCTTCGGCCAGGGTCCTGAGCAGTTCTTC	CASSFGQGPEQFF
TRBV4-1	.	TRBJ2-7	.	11	TGCGCCAGCAGCGACTGGTACAAGCAGTACTTC	CASSDWYKQYF
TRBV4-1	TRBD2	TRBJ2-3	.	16	TGCGCCAGCAGCCGTACTAGCGGGGGGGCCGAAGATACGCAGTATTTT	CASSRTSGGAEDTQYF
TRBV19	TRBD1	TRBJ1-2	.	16	TGTGCCAGTAGTATATTATTTTCGGGACAGGGCTATGGCTACACCTTC	CASSILFSGQGYGYTF
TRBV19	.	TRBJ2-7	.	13	TGTGCCAGTAGGGGGCCGACCTCCTACGAGCAGTACTTC	CASRGPTSYEQYF
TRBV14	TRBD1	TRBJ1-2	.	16	TGTGCCAGCAGCCAACCCCCGGTTGACAGGGGATGTGGCTACACCTTC	CASSQPPVDRGCGYTF
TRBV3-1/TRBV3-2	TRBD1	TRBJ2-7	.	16	TGTGCCAGCAGCCAATACCGGACAGGTGGAACCTACGAGCAGTACTTC	CASSQYRTGGTYEQYF
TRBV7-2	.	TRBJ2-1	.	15	TGTGCCAGCAGCTTAGCGCGGCGGGACCGCAATGAGCAGTTCTTC	CASSLARRDRNEQFF
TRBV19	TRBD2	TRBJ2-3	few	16	TGTGCCAGTAAATTTAGCGGGGGGGTACCCACAGATACGCAGTATTTT	CASKFSGGVPTDTQYF
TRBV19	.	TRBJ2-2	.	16	TGTGCCAGTAGTATTAGGAGCGGCGTGAACACCGGGGAGCTGTTTTTT	CASSIRSGVNTGELFF
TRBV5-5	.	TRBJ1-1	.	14	TGTGCCAGCAGCTTGGCGTTCGGGAACACTGAAGCTTTCTTT	CASSLAFGNTEAFF
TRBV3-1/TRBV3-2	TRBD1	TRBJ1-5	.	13	TGTGCCAGCAGCCCAGCGGGACAGGGGCCCCAGCATTTT	CASSPAGQGPQHF
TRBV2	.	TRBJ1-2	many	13	TGTGCCAGCAGTGACCTGACAGTAAGGGGCTACACCTTC	CASSDLTVRGYTF